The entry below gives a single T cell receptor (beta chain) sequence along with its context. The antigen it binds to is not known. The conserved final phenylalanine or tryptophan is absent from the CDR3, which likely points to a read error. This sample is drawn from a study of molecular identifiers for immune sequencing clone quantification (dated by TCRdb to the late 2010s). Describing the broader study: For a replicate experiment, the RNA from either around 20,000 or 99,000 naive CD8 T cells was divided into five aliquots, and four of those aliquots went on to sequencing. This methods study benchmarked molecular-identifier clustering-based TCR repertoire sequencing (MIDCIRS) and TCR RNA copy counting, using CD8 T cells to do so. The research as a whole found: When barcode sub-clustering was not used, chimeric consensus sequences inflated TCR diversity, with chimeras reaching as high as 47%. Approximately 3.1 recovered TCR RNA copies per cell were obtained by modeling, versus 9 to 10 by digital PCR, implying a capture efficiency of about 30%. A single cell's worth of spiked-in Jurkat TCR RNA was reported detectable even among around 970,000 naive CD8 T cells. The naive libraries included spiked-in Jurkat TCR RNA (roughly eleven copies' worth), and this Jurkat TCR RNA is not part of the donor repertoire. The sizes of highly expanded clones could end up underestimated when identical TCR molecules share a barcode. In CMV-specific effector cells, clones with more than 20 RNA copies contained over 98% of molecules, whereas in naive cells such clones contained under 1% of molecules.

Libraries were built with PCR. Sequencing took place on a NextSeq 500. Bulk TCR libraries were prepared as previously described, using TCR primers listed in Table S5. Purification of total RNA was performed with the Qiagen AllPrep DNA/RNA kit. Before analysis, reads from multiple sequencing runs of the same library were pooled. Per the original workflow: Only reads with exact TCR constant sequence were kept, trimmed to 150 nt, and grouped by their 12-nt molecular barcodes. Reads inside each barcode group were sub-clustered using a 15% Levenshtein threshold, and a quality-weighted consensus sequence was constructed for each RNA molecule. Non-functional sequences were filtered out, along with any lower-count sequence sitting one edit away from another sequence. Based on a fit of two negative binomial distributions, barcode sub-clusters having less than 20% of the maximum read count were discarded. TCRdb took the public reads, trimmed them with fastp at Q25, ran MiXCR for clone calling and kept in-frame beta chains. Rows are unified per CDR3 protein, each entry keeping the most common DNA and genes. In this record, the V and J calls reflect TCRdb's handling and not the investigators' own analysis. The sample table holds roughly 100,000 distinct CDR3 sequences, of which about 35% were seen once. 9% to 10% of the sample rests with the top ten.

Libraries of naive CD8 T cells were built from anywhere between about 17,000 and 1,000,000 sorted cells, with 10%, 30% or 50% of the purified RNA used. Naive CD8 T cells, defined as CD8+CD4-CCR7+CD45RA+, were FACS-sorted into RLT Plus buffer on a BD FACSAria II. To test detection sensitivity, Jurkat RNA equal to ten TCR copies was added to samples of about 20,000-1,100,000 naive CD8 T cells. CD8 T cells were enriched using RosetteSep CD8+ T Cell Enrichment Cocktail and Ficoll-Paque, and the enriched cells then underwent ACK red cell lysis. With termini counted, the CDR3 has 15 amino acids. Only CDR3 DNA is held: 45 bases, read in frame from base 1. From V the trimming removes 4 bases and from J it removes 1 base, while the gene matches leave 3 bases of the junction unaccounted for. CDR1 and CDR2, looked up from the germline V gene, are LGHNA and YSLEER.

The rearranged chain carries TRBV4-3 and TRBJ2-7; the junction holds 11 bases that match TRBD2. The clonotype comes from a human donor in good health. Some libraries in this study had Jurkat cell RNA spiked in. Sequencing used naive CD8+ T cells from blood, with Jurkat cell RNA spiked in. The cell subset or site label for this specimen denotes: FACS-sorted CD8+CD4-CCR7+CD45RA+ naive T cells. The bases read TGCGCCAGCAGCCCCGGGACTAGCGGTTCCTACGAGCAGTACATC. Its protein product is CASSPGTSGSYEQYI.